This TCR beta chain was sequenced during a study of blood T cell repertoires in COVID-19 (dated by TCRdb to 2018 to 2021). For context, the study as a whole: The collaborator samples originated in the United States, Italy and Spain and spanned the acute and convalescent phases of COVID-19. Nearly every sample came with metadata listing a de-identified subject ID, COVID-19 status, age in years and sex. A freely available public database, intended as a resource for researchers studying the immune response to SARS-CoV-2, is where the repertoires were released. The material from the prospective study consisted of cDNA or gDNA derived from T cells, B-cell-depleted T cells, or PBMCs. Deeply sampled blood TCRbeta repertoires from subjects exposed to, actively infected with, or recovered from COVID-19 were included in the dataset. The samples were drawn from the first 160 participants of the ongoing ImmuneRACE study and from 1,254 subjects provided by 6 global collaborators. Where available, HLA class I and class II types were taken from metadata supplied by the sample provider and were not determined by assay-based typing. Overall results and qualifications from the work: Clinical and demographic metadata were provided uncurated, with the amount varying by source and participant.

TCRbeta CDR3 regions were amplified from genomic DNA by means of the immunoSEQ Assay, a bias-controlled multiplex PCR. The original pipeline was this. The number of nucleated cells in each sample was estimated from the amplification of reference gene primers within the assay. Sequence reads were collapsed and filtered to measure the absolute abundance of every unique TCRbeta CDR3 rearrangement. Productive Simpson clonality was computed per sample as the square root of Simpson's diversity index over productive rearrangements. TCRdb limited this immuneACCESS table to in-frame rearrangements with V and J called. A share of clones is missing; checked studies link under half to unresolved V genes, and the rest is unexplained. D and trimming were read from the DNA, whereas the V and J calls and clone size are those reported in that table. Here the sample has 90,000 to 150,000 clones; about 86% occur a single time. The top ten hold roughly 8% of the sample.

In the germline V gene, CDR1 corresponds to MDHEN and CDR2 to SYDVKM. Inclusive of the bounding cysteine and phenylalanine, the CDR3 is 15 residues long. The DNA shown is the 45-base CDR3, in frame from base 1. The germline ends are 15 bases apart after V is trimmed by 5 bases and J by 2 bases. In the case of this clone: Its antigen remains unidentified. Base qualities were left out, and no much larger clone turns up one base away.

Samples from volunteer blood donors who had recovered from COVID-19 were contributed by a second Seattle source. Whole blood was collected in K2EDTA tubes by collaborating institutions according to the institutions' own protocols. For TCRbeta analysis, collaborators shipped samples as frozen whole blood, isolated PBMCs, or DNA extracted from either of those sample types. The clonotype originates from an older man who had recovered from COVID-19. Sequenced: peripheral blood. The chain is assembled from TRBV28 and TRBJ2-5; possibly the D gene is TRBD2, per 6 matching bases. The bases are TGTGCCAGCAGTATCTTGGGCGCGGGACAAGAGACCCAGTACTTC. Its amino acids are CASSILGAGQETQYF.